Below, 30 T cell receptor beta chains from the same sample are listed, as sequenced in a study of OX40 agonist ivuxolimab in advanced cancers. Measured with immunoSEQ multiplex PCR; TCRdb has only the in-frame clones, and not every one. The sample has some 11,000 clones, roughly 86% seen once. The sample in question was CD4+ or CD8+ T cells sorted from blood, obtained in a trial of the OX40 agonist ivuxolimab. The receptor source for this set is an adult with an advanced solid tumor such as melanoma, head and neck, liver or kidney cancer.

This chain connects TRBV6-5 to TRBJ1-1; D is undetermined. Trimming took 6 bases from V and 8 from J, leaving 10 bases between them. Germline V gene lookup returns CDR1 MNHEY and CDR2 SVGAGI. The CDR3 is 11 amino acids. CDR3 nucleotides: TGTGCCAGCAGCCCGGGGTCCGAAGCTTTCTTT. Protein sequence: CASSPGSEAFF.

The V call is TRBV25-1, the J call TRBJ1-2; tentative D call: TRBD1 (5 bases). The CDR3 totals 15 residues. Trimming took 1 base from V and 3 from J, leaving 12 bases between them. Germline lookup yields CDR1 MGHDK and CDR2 SYGVNS. This CDR3 reads CASSEWGDGDYGYTF. CDR3 DNA: TGTGCCAGCAGTGAATGGGGGGACGGGGACTATGGCTACACCTTC.

The CDR3 nucleotides read TGTGCCAGCAGCACATGGAGCACAGATACGCAGTATTTT. Residues: CASSTWSTDTQYF. V and J are TRBV9 and TRBJ2-3; D gene unclear. V gave up 4 bases and J gave up 0 bases, with 6 bases separating them. Germline CDR1 reads SGDLS; CDR2 reads YYNGEE. There are 13 residues in the CDR3.

This chain connects TRBV28 to TRBJ1-1; D uncertain. In germline, CDR1 is MDHEN, CDR2 SYDVKM. The CDR3 totals 15 residues. Trimming took off 1 base at V and 2 bases at J, with 11 bases between the two ends. The chain's CDR3 is CASSLFGETNTEAFF. DNA for the CDR3: TGTGCCAGCAGTTTATTTGGGGAAACCAACACTGAAGCTTTCTTT.

This clone has a single count. This chain links TRBV27 with TRBJ2-7; 8 bases line up with TRBD1. The germline CDR1 and CDR2 sequences are MNHEY and SMNVEV (reference sequence). The length of the CDR3 is 13 residues. V shed 3 bases and J 3 bases; nucleotides not matched to a gene: 1. The CDR3 here is CASSFGQGYEQYF. CDR3 nucleotides: TGTGCCAGCAGTTTCGGACAGGGCTACGAGCAGTACTTC.

The CDR3 region has the DNA TGTGCCAGCAGTTTATCTTGGCCAAGCTCCTACGAGCAGTACTTC. As protein: CASSLSWPSSYEQYF. The chain combines TRBV28 with TRBJ2-7; D uncertain. V was trimmed by 1 base and J by 0 bases, leaving 10 bases between them. Germline V gene data show CDR1 as MDHEN and CDR2 as SYDVKM. The CDR3 sequence is 15 residues long.

This clone showed up just a few times. The rearrangement links TRBV15 to TRBJ1-5, with D possibly TRBD1 on 6 matching bases. Germline CDR1 is LNHNV and CDR2 is YYDKDF (reference sequence). CDR3 length: 19 residues. With 4 bases removed from V and 0 bases from J, the gap between germline ends came to 22 bases. CDR3 protein: CATSTGGDIYSYSNQPQHF. The CDR3 DNA reads as TGTGCCACCAGCACGGGGGGGGACATATATAGTTATAGCAATCAGCCCCAGCATTTT.

The rearrangement joins TRBV6-5 to TRBJ2-5; TRBD2 is a possible D gene (5 bases). The CDR3 is 15 amino acids. V shed 0 bases and J shed 5 bases, with 13 bases lying between them. Germline V gene data show CDR1 as MNHEY and CDR2 as SVGAGI. The CDR3 DNA sequence: TGTGCCAGCAGTTACTCCAACGGGAATCCGGAGACCCAGTACTTC. It yields the protein CASSYSNGNPETQYF.

This sequence joins TRBV6-5 and TRBJ2-1; D unclear. CDR3 length: 12 amino acids. Germline lookup yields CDR1 MNHEY and CDR2 SVGAGI. Trimming took off 6 bases at V and 3 bases at J, with 6 bases between the two ends. The CDR3 reads CASRGYYNEQFF. CDR3 nucleotides: TGTGCCAGCAGGGGGTACTACAATGAGCAGTTCTTC.

This chain joins TRBV19 and TRBJ1-1, with D hard to call. V lost 3 bases to trimming and J lost 5 bases, with 13 bases between them. The germline V gene encodes CDR1 LNHDA and CDR2 SQIVND (reference sequence). The CDR3 has 14 amino acids. The CDR3 bases are TGTGCCAGTAGTATCAGAAAGGGATGGACTGAAGCTTTCTTT. Translation: CASSIRKGWTEAFF.

In this sample, this clone turned up once. As DNA, the CDR3 is TGTGCCAGCAGCCGGACAGGGACTCCCTACAATGAGCAGTTCTTC. Translated: CASSRTGTPYNEQFF. The chain recombines TRBV28 with TRBJ2-1; 8 bases line up with TRBD1. The CDR3 covers 15 residues. Per the germline V gene, CDR1 is MDHEN and CDR2 is SYDVKM. The V gene end was trimmed by 6 bases and the J gene end by 2 bases; junction bases not matched to a gene: 6. The full variable domain, rest sourced from reference TRBV28 and TRBJ2-1, is DVKVTQSSRYLVKRTGEKVFLECVQDMDHENMFWYRQDPGLGLRLIYFSYDVKMKEKGDIPEGYSVSREKKERFSLILESASTNQTSMYLCASSRTGTPYNEQFFGPGTRLTVL.

The CDR3 DNA is TGCAGCGTAAGGGGACAGCTCTTTTCCTACAATGAGCAGTTCTTC. Residues: CSVRGQLFSYNEQFF. The V and J genes are TRBV29-1 and TRBJ2-1, with TRBD1 matching 7 bases. Germline assignment: CDR1 SQVTM and CDR2 ANQGSEA. This CDR3 has 15 amino acids. The junction had 9 bases not matched to a gene; V was cut back by 6 bases and J by 1 base.

This clone turned up a few times. This chain joins TRBV6-5 and TRBJ2-3, with a tentative D call TRBD2 (6 bases). V was clipped by 2 bases and J by 6 bases, with 15 bases between them. CDR1 and CDR2 (germline): MNHEY, SVGAGI. This CDR3 region has 15 residues. The chain's CDR3 is CASSYTGTGWDTQYF. The CDR3 nucleotides read TGTGCCAGCAGTTACACCGGGACTGGTTGGGATACGCAGTATTTT.

Written as DNA, the CDR3 is TGTGCCAGTAGTGGATTTATATGGGATACGCAGTATTTT. It translates to CASSGFIWDTQYF. The gene calls are TRBV19 and TRBJ2-3; D is ambiguous. This CDR3 is 13 amino acids long. Germline CDR1 reads LNHDA; CDR2 reads SQIVND (reference sequence). Trimming shortened V by 5 bases and J by 6 bases, and 12 bases separated the two germline ends.

This clone appeared once. J is TRBJ2-7 and V is TRBV7-9, with 11 bases lining up with TRBD2. V shed 5 bases and J 2 bases; nucleotides not matched to a gene: 8. The germline V gene has CDR1 SEHNR and CDR2 FQNEAQ (reference sequence). This CDR3 is built from 16 residues. The CDR3 DNA follows: TGTGCCAGCAGCCCAGGGGCTAGCGGGAGGACCTACGAGCAGTACTTC. This codes for CASSPGASGRTYEQYF.

The CDR3 sequence: CASSLGSGRYYEQYF. In nucleotides, the CDR3 is TGTGCCAGCAGTTTAGGAAGCGGGAGGTACTACGAGCAGTACTTC. V is TRBV27 and J is TRBJ2-7; 9 nucleotides agree with TRBD2. The CDR3 spans 15 residues. Germline-derived CDR1 and CDR2 are MNHEY and SMNVEV (reference sequence). V gave up 2 bases and J gave up 3 bases; unmatched junction bases: 5.

The V gene is TRBV30, the J gene TRBJ1-6; no clear D. The length of the CDR3 is 16 residues. Looked up from germline, CDR1 is GTSNPN and CDR2 is SVGIG (reference sequence). Trimming took 1 base from V and 0 from J, leaving 10 bases between them. CDR3 amino acids: CAWSGLLSSYNSPLHF. CDR3 in DNA: TGTGCCTGGAGTGGACTCCTGAGCTCCTATAATTCACCCCTCCACTTT.

This chain uses TRBV6-5 with TRBJ2-2, with unresolved D. The CDR3 has 14 residues. The germline V gene encodes CDR1 MNHEY and CDR2 SVGAGI. V gave up 4 bases and J gave up 10 bases, with 16 bases separating them. The CDR3 protein is CASSSWTRMAELFF. The CDR3 bases are TGTGCCAGCAGTTCCTGGACCAGGATGGCGGAGCTGTTTTTT.

The rearrangement joins TRBV7-2 to TRBJ2-7, with TRBD1 matching 8 bases. Germline loops: CDR1 SGHTA, CDR2 FQGNSA. V shed 6 bases and J 4 bases; nucleotides not matched to a gene: 11. This CDR3 is 15 amino acids long. The CDR3 protein is CASRRTGTGSYEQYF. The DNA of the CDR3 is TGTGCCAGCAGACGAACCGGGACAGGATCGTACGAGCAGTACTTC.

The chain couples TRBV25-1 to TRBJ2-1; tentative D call: TRBD2 (5 bases). Trimming stripped 0 bases from V and 7 bases from J, with 7 bases between. CDR1 MGHDK and CDR2 SYGVNS come from the germline V gene. This CDR3 region has 13 residues. CDR3 in DNA: TGTGCCAGCAGTGAATATAGCGATAATGAGCAGTTCTTC. This translates into CASSEYSDNEQFF.

This sequence joins TRBV9 and TRBJ2-3; the D call may be TRBD1 or TRBD2 (5 bases each). CDR1 and CDR2 (germline): SGDLS, YYNGEE. Trimming left V 2 bases short and J 4 bases short, with 14 bases between. This CDR3 comprises 15 residues. The CDR3 nucleotides are TGTGCCAGCAGCGTTGCCGGGACGGCTGCAGATACGCAGTATTTT. Translated, it gives CASSVAGTAADTQYF. Variable domain in full (rest from reference TRBV9 and TRBJ2-3): DSGVTQTPKHLITATGQRVTLRCSPRSGDLSVYWYQQSLDQGLQFLIQYYNGEERAKGNILERFSAQQFPDLHSELNLSSLELGDSALYFCASSVAGTAADTQYFGPGTRLTVL.

V and J are TRBV6-5 and TRBJ2-7; D uncertain. V shed 7 bases and J shed 2 bases, with 15 bases lying between them. The length of the CDR3 is 14 residues. The germline V gene encodes CDR1 MNHEY and CDR2 SVGAGI. The CDR3 loop is CASTPNPYTYEQYF. The DNA for the CDR3 is TGTGCCAGCACCCCGAACCCTTATACCTACGAGCAGTACTTC.

This chain connects TRBV29-1 to TRBJ1-2; 7 positions agree with TRBD1. The CDR3 totals 12 residues. Trimming removed 7 bases from V and 8 bases from J; junction bases left unmatched: 10. Germline lookup yields CDR1 SQVTM and CDR2 ANQGSEA. The CDR3 region is CSASDREIGYTF. The CDR3 DNA reads as TGCAGCGCGTCCGACAGGGAGATCGGCTACACCTTC.

The rearrangement joins TRBV5-1 to TRBJ2-1, with TRBD1 matching over 7 bases. V lost 4 bases and J lost 4; bases outside the gene matches: 11. CDR3 length equals 16 residues. Germline V lookup: CDR1 SGHRS, CDR2 YFSETQ. The CDR3 sequence: CASSPKRQGPYNEQFF. Here the CDR3 DNA reads TGCGCCAGCAGCCCTAAGAGACAGGGCCCTTACAATGAGCAGTTCTTC.

This sequence joins TRBV6-4 and TRBJ2-2; D may be TRBD1 (5 bases). Germline-derived CDR1 and CDR2 are MRHNA and SNTAGT. V was cut by 5 bases and J by 3 bases, with 13 bases left in between. This CDR3 is 15 amino acids long. The CDR3 DNA follows: TGTGCCAGCAGTAAGGGTGACAGTGACACCGGGGAGCTGTTTTTT. It translates to CASSKGDSDTGELFF.

As concerns this clone: Germline is not matched at one junction end, which may reflect a read error. The rearrangement joins TRBV28 to TRBJ2-2, with D perhaps being TRBD1 or TRBD2 (5 bases each). The CDR3 length is 15 residues. CDR1 and CDR2 (germline): MDHEN, SYDVKM. CDR3 in amino acids: CASSFKAARGRGAVF. The CDR3 DNA is TGTGCCAGCAGTTTTAAGGCTGCGAGGGGCCGGGGAGCTGTTTTT.

The chain uses TRBV6-5 and TRBJ2-1; D might be TRBD2 (6 bases). Germline lookup yields CDR1 MNHEY and CDR2 SVGAGI. The CDR3 consists of 11 residues. The V end was cut by 10 bases, the J end by 16 bases, with 20 bases between. CDR3 in DNA: TGTGCCACCTTTTCGGGCGGGAATCTATTCTTC. Residues: CATFSGGNLFF.

V gene TRBV9 combines with J gene TRBJ2-3; TRBD1 is a possible D gene (7 bases). CDR3 length equals 16 residues. Germline lookup yields CDR1 SGDLS and CDR2 YYNGEE. Trimming left V 4 bases short and J 2 bases short, with 17 bases between. The CDR3 bases are TGTGCCAGCAGCCCCCGGCAGGGGGGCCCCACAGATACGCAGTATTTT. Translated, it gives CASSPRQGGPTDTQYF. Full variable domain (outside the CDR3, taken from reference TRBV9 and TRBJ2-3): DSGVTQTPKHLITATGQRVTLRCSPRSGDLSVYWYQQSLDQGLQFLIQYYNGEERAKGNILERFSAQQFPDLHSELNLSSLELGDSALYFCASSPRQGGPTDTQYFGPGTRLTVL.

This sequence joins TRBV30 and TRBJ2-5; D may be TRBD2 (5 bases). Trimming took 8 bases from V and 5 from J, leaving 21 bases between them. This CDR3 is built from 14 residues. The germline gives CDR1 GTSNPN, CDR2 SVGIG (reference sequence). The CDR3 region has the DNA TGTGCCGTTGGGAAGGGAGATGTAAGGGAGACCCAGTACTTC. Protein sequence: CAVGKGDVRETQYF.

This chain connects TRBV27 to TRBJ2-7; perhaps D is TRBD1 or TRBD2 (5 bases each). The CDR3 spans 14 residues. CDR1 MNHEY and CDR2 SMNVEV come from the germline V gene (reference sequence). V gave up 1 base and J gave up 3 bases, with 10 bases separating them. This CDR3 is CASSLWGRDYEQYF. In DNA form, the CDR3 reads TGTGCCAGCAGTTTATGGGGACGGGACTACGAGCAGTACTTC.